A selection of T cell receptor beta chains follows, all from one sample in a study of T cells in Graves' hyperthyroidism and ophthalmopathy. TCRdb re-called the multiplex PCR reads with MiXCR, one entry per CDR3 protein. Among 550,000 to 600,000 distinct CDR3 sequences, 14% were seen once, and the ten largest hold 6.5% to 9%. The sample was blood. Source of these receptors: a young woman with Graves' ophthalmopathy. Each CDR3 is given with its conserved first and last residue. Each record gives: D gene, clone size, V gene, J gene, CDR3 protein, CDR3 DNA. D genes are given only for firm matches. Where a row states a size, it is once, few, many or the class of an expanded clone; other rows omit it.

NA,many,TRBV12-3/TRBV12-4,TRBJ2-7,CASSSPSRGDYEQYF,TGTGCCAGCAGTTCCCCGTCGCGGGGAGACTACGAGCAGTACTTC
TRBD2,many,TRBV6-1,TRBJ2-1,CASGLAGAGTYEQFF,TGTGCCAGCGGACTAGCGGGAGCGGGGACTTATGAGCAGTTCTTC
TRBD1,NA,TRBV9,TRBJ2-5,CASSVNRGETQYF,TGTGCCAGCAGCGTGAACAGGGGGGAGACCCAGTACTTC
NA,many,TRBV6-5,TRBJ2-5,CASSYPGQQETQYF,TGTGCCAGCAGTTACCCCGGACAGCAAGAGACCCAGTACTTC
TRBD2,few,TRBV7-9,TRBJ2-1,CASSSSGRARPYNEQFF,TGTGCCAGCAGTTCTAGCGGGAGGGCCCGCCCCTACAATGAGCAGTTCTTC
TRBD1,many,TRBV4-2,TRBJ1-1,CASSRGTGEGTEAFF,TGTGCCAGCAGCCGGGGTACAGGGGAGGGCACTGAAGCTTTCTTT
TRBD1,many,TRBV28,TRBJ1-2,CASSLAAGGSLNYGYTF,TGTGCCAGCAGTTTAGCTGCAGGGGGATCTCTAAACTATGGCTACACCTTC
TRBD2,few,TRBV5-1,TRBJ2-1,CASSLTGTSEGNEQFF,TGCGCCAGCAGCTTAACCGGGACTAGCGAGGGGAATGAGCAGTTCTTC
NA,many,TRBV12-3/TRBV12-4,TRBJ2-7,CASSRQGRGYEQYF,TGTGCCAGCAGTCGACAGGGGAGGGGGTACGAGCAGTACTTC
TRBD1,NA,TRBV7-8,TRBJ2-7,CASSLAYRPDREKNEQYF,TGTGCCAGCAGCTTAGCCTACCGACCGGACAGGGAAAAGAACGAGCAGTACTTC
NA,NA,TRBV29-1,TRBJ2-7,CSVEWFVTYEQYF,TGCAGCGTTGAGTGGTTTGTCACCTACGAGCAGTACTTC
TRBD1,NA,TRBV2,TRBJ2-1,CASRHGGQGANEQFF,TGTGCCAGCAGGCATGGGGGACAGGGGGCTAATGAGCAGTTCTTC
NA,many,TRBV24-1,TRBJ2-1,CATSDPGRTSYNEQFF,TGTGCCACCAGTGATCCGGGACGGACGAGCTACAATGAGCAGTTCTTC
TRBD2,many,TRBV6-7,TRBJ2-2,CASSYSLLAGVPGELFF,TGTGCCAGCAGTTACTCGTTGCTAGCGGGAGTCCCCGGGGAGCTGTTTTTT
TRBD1,NA,TRBV7-9,TRBJ1-5,CASSPGYTGDQPQHF,TGTGCCAGCAGCCCGGGCTATACAGGGGACCAGCCCCAGCATTTT
NA,NA,TRBV29-1,TRBJ1-1,CSVRDRNMNTEAFF,TGCAGCGTTCGTGACAGGAACATGAACACTGAAGCTTTCTTT
NA,NA,TRBV10-3,TRBJ1-5,CAISGVDQPQHF,TGTGCCATCAGTGGGGTGGATCAGCCCCAGCATTTT
NA,many,TRBV12-5,TRBJ2-4,CASGLEVSRGIGIQYF,TGTGCTAGTGGTTTGGAAGTTTCGCGTGGTATCGGCATTCAGTACTTC
NA,many,TRBV30,TRBJ1-2,CAWSVLRGAGYTF,TGTGCCTGGAGTGTACTTAGGGGCGCTGGCTACACCTTC
NA,few,TRBV6-2/TRBV6-3,TRBJ2-1,CASSNFQFF,TGTGCCAGCAGTAACTTCCAGTTCTTC
NA,NA,TRBV29-1,TRBJ2-1,CSVEWRETYNEQFF,TGCAGCGTTGAGTGGAGGGAAACTTACAATGAGCAGTTCTTC
NA,many,TRBV4-3,TRBJ2-7,CASSLGDYGLYEQYF,TGCGCCAGCAGTCTAGGGGATTATGGGCTCTACGAGCAGTACTTC
NA,NA,TRBV6-1,TRBJ2-1,CATFRDRGLYNEQFF,TGTGCCACCTTCAGAGATCGCGGCCTATACAATGAGCAGTTCTTC
TRBD2,many,TRBV7-2,TRBJ2-1,CASSSPRTSGTRAYNEQFF,TGTGCCAGCAGCTCGCCTAGGACTAGCGGGACCCGGGCCTACAATGAGCAGTTCTTC
NA,many,TRBV20-1,TRBJ2-7,CSVGLPRDEQYF,TGCAGTGTTGGACTCCCTAGGGACGAGCAGTACTTC
NA,many,TRBV6-5,TRBJ2-7,CASSYSPRSYEQYF,TGTGCCAGCAGTTACTCCCCCCGCTCCTACGAGCAGTACTTC
NA,many,TRBV13,TRBJ2-3,CASSLTGRSTDTQYF,TGTGCCAGCAGCCTGACAGGGAGGAGCACAGATACGCAGTATTTT
NA,NA,TRBV5-1,TRBJ2-1,CASSFGADVSSYNEQFF,TGCGCCAGCAGCTTCGGAGCGGATGTAAGCTCCTACAATGAGCAGTTCTTC
NA,many,TRBV7-3,TRBJ2-5,CASSLSGGGGETQYF,TGTGCCAGCAGTTTGTCAGGGGGAGGGGGAGAGACCCAGTACTTC
TRBD2,many,TRBV2,TRBJ2-7,CASSATSVREQYF,TGTGCCAGCAGTGCTACTAGCGTGCGCGAGCAGTACTTC
TRBD2,many,TRBV7-9,TRBJ2-7,CASSGTSSYYEQYF,TGTGCCAGCAGCGGGACTAGCAGTTACTACGAGCAGTACTTC
NA,many,TRBV7-2,TRBJ2-5,CASSLVPQRGETQYF,TGTGCCAGCAGCTTAGTCCCACAGAGGGGCGAGACCCAGTACTTC
NA,NA,TRBV27,TRBJ2-6,CASSRPGAVGSGANVLTF,TGTGCCAGCAGCCGACCAGGTGCTGTGGGCTCTGGGGCCAACGTCCTGACTTTC
TRBD2,many,TRBV6-1,TRBJ2-3,CASSRIAGAGTDTQYF,TGTGCCAGCAGCCGGATAGCGGGAGCCGGCACAGATACGCAGTATTTT
NA,NA,TRBV18,TRBJ1-4,CASSPRDGSNEKLFF,TGTGCCAGCTCACCAAGGGACGGAAGTAATGAAAAACTGTTTTTT
TRBD2,many,TRBV28,TRBJ2-7,CASSPGRDPGGEQYF,TGTGCCAGCAGCCCGGGGCGGGACCCCGGGGGGGAGCAGTACTTC
NA,NA,TRBV11-2,TRBJ2-7,CASSLVTASYEQYF,TGTGCCAGCAGCTTAGTCACAGCCTCCTACGAGCAGTACTTC
NA,many,TRBV5-1,TRBJ1-4,CASKVGDSPTRAEKLFF,TGCGCCAGCAAGGTGGGGGACTCACCTACCAGAGCCGAAAAACTGTTTTTT
NA,few,TRBV12-3/TRBV12-4,TRBJ2-7,CASSWPPGRVNEQYF,TGTGCCAGCAGTTGGCCCCCCGGCAGGGTAAACGAGCAGTACTTC
NA,many,TRBV11-3,TRBJ1-1,CASSFGRGAFF,TGTGCCAGCAGCTTCGGCAGGGGCGCTTTCTTT
NA,many,TRBV18,TRBJ2-3,CASSLEADTQYF,TGTGCCAGCTCCCTAGAGGCAGATACGCAGTATTTT
TRBD2,many,TRBV20-1,TRBJ2-7,CSARGTSGSVNEQYF,TGCAGTGCTAGAGGGACTAGCGGCTCTGTAAACGAGCAGTACTTC
NA,many,TRBV30,TRBJ1-4,CAWSEGGAEKLFF,TGTGCCTGGAGTGAGGGGGGCGCTGAAAAACTGTTTTTT
NA,few,TRBV2,TRBJ2-1,CASSEVGGISYNEQFF,TGTGCCAGCAGTGAAGTTGGCGGGATATCCTACAATGAGCAGTTCTTC
NA,many,TRBV11-1,TRBJ1-1,CASSLLGDLNTEAFF,TGTGCCAGCAGCTTATTGGGAGATTTGAACACTGAAGCTTTCTTT
NA,many,TRBV11-2,TRBJ1-4,CASEARALEEKLFF,TGTGCCAGCGAAGCCAGGGCCCTAGAAGAAAAACTGTTTTTT